This T cell receptor (beta chain) was identified in a study of cytomegalovirus exposure and HLA in healthy donors. Study results and limitations: For most subjects, TCR beta sequences were reported to predict HLA-A and HLA-B alleles with accuracy. Both high specificity and high sensitivity reportedly marked the classifier's diagnosis of cytomegalovirus status.

This CDR3 contains 15 residues. V was shortened by 5 bases and J by 3 bases, with 17 bases between the two germline ends. CDR1 is MDHEN and CDR2 is SYDVKM in the germline V gene. The PCR employed 60 Vbeta primers together with 13 Jbeta primers. Method: immunoSEQ multiplex PCR; TCRdb's copy keeps in-frame clones and lacks some. The sample consists of fewer than 200,000 clones, approximately 76% of them appearing once. A note on this clone: The antigen is not known.

The source material was PBMCs. The chain recombines TRBV28 with TRBJ2-7; D is perhaps TRBD1 (6 bases). The receptor comes from a man aged 55 to 70 in good health and CMV-seronegative. The CDR3 region is CASSDSGTPIYEQYF. CDR3 bases: TGTGCCAGCAGTGATTCCGGGACACCGATCTACGAGCAGTACTTC.